What follows are 29 T cell receptor beta chains derived from one specimen sequenced in a study of human T cells and chemical hapten exposure. Documented time point: pre-sensitization, week 0. The treatment is: therapeutic diphenylcyclopropenone sensitization with weekly scalp DPC. TCRdb re-called the RACE reads through MiXCR, storing one row per CDR3 protein. The sample contains some 250,000 distinct CDR3 sequences, 7.5% to 8% of which appear only once. Material: whole blood, obtained in connection with sensitization to the hapten diphenylcyclopropenone (DPC). The receptor source for this set is a man younger than 35 with alopecia areata. Some clones in this sample may be carry-over from other donors' samples.

At least ten counts were recorded for this clonotype. The J gene is TRBJ1-4, the V gene TRBV15, with D unclear. Trimming left V 3 bases short and J 10 bases short, with 15 bases between. CDR3 length: 14 residues. Germline V gene sequence: CDR1 LNHNV, CDR2 YYDKDF (reference sequence). The CDR3 protein is CATSRAGSGGKLFF. For the CDR3, the DNA is TGTGCCACCAGCAGGGCCGGGTCTGGTGGAAAACTGTTTTTT.

The chain has TRBV7-2 and TRBJ2-7, with D unclear. The CDR3 sequence is 14 residues long. Per the germline V gene, CDR1 is SGHTA and CDR2 is FQGNSA. The V end was cut by 2 bases, the J end by 5 bases, with 13 bases between. The CDR3 spells CASSLRPSFDEQYF. CDR3 sequence (DNA): TGTGCCAGCAGCTTACGTCCCTCGTTCGACGAGCAGTACTTC.

The chain links TRBV7-9 to TRBJ1-4; no clear D gene. The V and J ends lost 4 bases and 0 bases respectively, with 9 bases between them. There are 15 residues in the CDR3. The germline V gene encodes CDR1 SEHNR and CDR2 FQNEAQ (reference sequence). This chain's CDR3 is CASSSGIATNEKLFF. The CDR3 nucleotides read TGTGCCAGCAGCTCGGGGATCGCAACTAATGAAAAACTGTTTTTT.

At least ten counts were recorded for this clonotype. The chain combines TRBV5-1 with TRBJ2-1, with 9 positions matching TRBD1. The V and J ends lost 3 bases and 8 bases, in that order; junction bases with no gene match: 9. CDR3 length equals 15 residues. Germline values: CDR1 SGHRS, CDR2 YFSETQ. The CDR3 protein is CASSSPGQGIHEQFF. The CDR3 coding sequence is TGCGCCAGCAGCTCTCCGGGACAGGGTATCCATGAGCAGTTCTTC.

On this clonotype: A much larger clone lies one base from this, so it may be a read error. The chain uses TRBV29-1 and TRBJ2-3; 8 bases line up with TRBD2. The length of the CDR3 is 14 residues. The V segment lost 1 base and the J segment 7 bases; nucleotides outside the gene matches: 7. Germline CDR1 SQVTM, CDR2 ANQGSEA. The CDR3 region is CSVEAGGWSNTQYF. For the CDR3, the DNA is TGCAGCGTTGAAGCGGGGGGGTGGTCTAATACGCAGTATTTT.

This clonotype was counted many times. This chain links TRBV2 with TRBJ1-2, with 11 positions matching TRBD1. The germline gives CDR1 SNHLY, CDR2 FYNNEI. The CDR3 sequence is 17 residues long. The V gene end was trimmed by 5 bases and the J gene end by 4 bases; junction bases not matched to a gene: 12. The CDR3 loop is CASSRRDRGYIVYGYTF. Here the CDR3 DNA reads TGTGCCAGCAGTCGCCGGGACAGGGGGTATATCGTCTATGGCTACACCTTC.

This clonotype appeared many times. This chain uses TRBV9 with TRBJ1-5; 7 nucleotides agree with TRBD1. The CDR3 sequence is 13 residues long. Per the germline V gene, CDR1 is SGDLS and CDR2 is YYNGEE. J lost 7 bases, V lost 0 bases, and 1 base had no gene match. This CDR3 reads CASSVAGGQPQHF. The CDR3 DNA reads TGTGCCAGCAGCGTAGCAGGGGGGCAGCCCCAGCATTTT.

This clonotype was seen a few times. The rearrangement joins TRBV29-1 to TRBJ1-1, with unresolved D. The CDR3 length is 13 residues. Germline lookup yields CDR1 SQVTM and CDR2 ANQGSEA. Trimming pared 0 bases from V and 4 bases from J, leaving 9 bases between. The CDR3 reads CSVEEMKGTEAFF. DNA for the CDR3: TGCAGCGTTGAAGAGATGAAGGGCACTGAAGCTTTCTTT.

This clonotype was seen at least ten times. The rearrangement joins TRBV28 to TRBJ2-5; a possible D gene is TRBD2 (6 bases). Germline V gene lookup returns CDR1 MDHEN and CDR2 SYDVKM. CDR3 length: 17 amino acids. Trimming stripped 7 bases from V and 1 base from J, with 22 bases between. This chain's CDR3 is CASNPQVGGVSQETQYF. The CDR3 DNA is TGTGCCAGCAACCCTCAGGTGGGGGGTGTATCCCAAGAGACCCAGTACTTC. The entire variable domain, with the rest obtained from reference TRBV28 and TRBJ2-5, is as follows: DVKVTQSSRYLVKRTGEKVFLECVQDMDHENMFWYRQDPGLGLRLIYFSYDVKMKEKGDIPEGYSVSREKKERFSLILESASTNQTSMYLCASNPQVGGVSQETQYFGPGTRLLVL.

This clonotype was detected a few times. The chain carries TRBV2 and TRBJ1-5, with D possibly matching TRBD1 (5 bases). Trimming left V 2 bases short and J 6 bases short, with 11 bases between. The CDR3 consists of 14 residues. Germline V lookup: CDR1 SNHLY, CDR2 FYNNEI. CDR3 amino acids: CASSELSGGQPQHF. CDR3 bases: TGTGCCAGCAGTGAACTTTCTGGGGGTCAGCCCCAGCATTTT.

The sample holds a few counts of this clonotype. The genes are TRBV29-1 and TRBJ2-2, with a possible D match to TRBD1 (6 bases). Germline CDR1 is SQVTM and CDR2 is ANQGSEA. Trimming shortened V by 6 bases and J by 0 bases, and 11 bases separated the two germline ends. CDR3 length: 14 residues. In DNA, the CDR3 is TGCAGCGTCGGACAGAACGCGAACACCGGGGAGCTGTTTTTT. This encodes CSVGQNANTGELFF.

In its sample, this clonotype was seen a few times. The J gene is TRBJ2-2, the V gene TRBV7-6; D may be TRBD1 (7 bases). Germline CDR1 reads SGHVS; CDR2 reads FNYEAQ. The CDR3 covers 16 residues. The V end was cut by 5 bases, the J end by 1 base, with 14 bases between. CDR3 in amino acids: CASSIRQGLNTGELFF. DNA of the CDR3: TGTGCCAGCAGCATCCGACAGGGACTGAACACCGGGGAGCTGTTTTTT.

This clonotype was recorded at least ten times. The rearrangement links TRBV24-1 to TRBJ2-2; TRBD1 or TRBD2 may be the D gene (6 bases each). CDR1 and CDR2 (germline): KGHDR, SFDVKD. V was trimmed by 10 bases and J by 4 bases, leaving 18 bases between them. The CDR3 loop spans 15 amino acids. The CDR3 bases are TGTGCCACAGCTCGCAAGGGGGGTATCACCGGGGAGCTGTTTTTT. This translates into CATARKGGITGELFF.

This clonotype was recorded a few times. The chain carries TRBV4-3 and TRBJ1-2, with D maybe TRBD1 (6 bases). V lost 4 bases, J lost 2 bases, and 14 bases lay in between. Germline loops: CDR1 LGHNA, CDR2 YSLEER. This CDR3 region has 15 residues. CDR3 nucleotide sequence: TGCGCCAGCAGCCTTAGAGCGGGGGGCAACTATGGCTACACCTTC. Protein product: CASSLRAGGNYGYTF.

The chain is built from TRBV12-3 or TRBV12-4 and TRBJ2-5; D ambiguous. CDR3 size: 12 residues. The ends were cut back, 3 bases at V and 1 base at J, with 3 bases in the middle. The CDR3: CASSFTQETQYF. CDR3 DNA sequence: TGTGCCAGCAGTTTCACCCAAGAGACCCAGTACTTC.

This clonotype was picked up a small number of times. The chain has TRBV13 and TRBJ2-1; D is undetermined. The CDR3 has 13 residues. With 5 bases removed from V and 8 bases from J, the gap between germline ends came to 13 bases. Germline V gene data show CDR1 as PRHDT and CDR2 as FYEKMQ (reference sequence). The CDR3 bases are TGTGCCAGCAGCACCCGACCTGGGGATGAGCAGTTCTTC. Encoded protein: CASSTRPGDEQFF.

This clonotype was found a few times. The chain recombines TRBV7-6 with TRBJ2-6; maybe TRBD1 (5 bases). Germline CDR1 SGHVS, CDR2 FNYEAQ. CDR3 size: 15 residues. V was trimmed by 3 bases and J by 6 bases, leaving 12 bases between them. The CDR3 coding sequence is TGTGCCAGCAGCTTGTCTCAGGGCCTGGCCAACGTCCTGACTTTC. Its protein is CASSLSQGLANVLTF.

This clonotype was seen many times. The V call is TRBV20-1, the J call TRBJ2-2, with 7 bases aligning to TRBD1. From germline, CDR1 is DFQATT and CDR2 SNEGSKA (reference sequence). V was clipped by 2 bases and J by 7 bases; unmatched bases: 16. The CDR3 spans 17 residues. The CDR3 is CSARFSGPTGSIGELFF. The CDR3 DNA reads as TGCAGTGCTAGATTCTCGGGCCCGACAGGGTCAATCGGGGAGCTGTTTTTT.

This clonotype came up a few times. The chain is built from TRBV27 and TRBJ2-3, with TRBD2 matching 8 bases. V shed 0 bases and J 6 bases; nucleotides not matched to a gene: 5. This CDR3 is built from 15 residues. Germline loops: CDR1 MNHEY, CDR2 SMNVEV (reference sequence). As DNA, the CDR3 is TGTGCCAGCAGTTTATCCCGCGGGGGGTTGGATACGCAGTATTTT. It specifies CASSLSRGGLDTQYF.

This clonotype has only a few counts. This sequence joins TRBV5-8 and TRBJ2-1, with 9 bases identical to TRBD1. The germline CDR1 and CDR2 sequences are SGHTS and YDEGEE. Losses at the gene ends were 0 bases for V and 7 bases for J; bases not matched to a gene: 5. This CDR3 region has 15 residues. The CDR3 loop is CASSLEQGAENEQFF. CDR3 nucleotide sequence: TGTGCCAGCAGCTTGGAACAGGGGGCGGAGAATGAGCAGTTCTTC. Full variable domain (rest looked up from reference TRBV5-8 and TRBJ2-1): EAGVTQSPTHLIKTRGQQATLRCSPISGHTSVYWYQQALGLGLQFLLWYDEGEERNRGNFPPRFSGRQFPNYSSELNVNALELEDSALYLCASSLEQGAENEQFFGPGTRLTVL.

This chain joins TRBV6-5 and TRBJ1-1; 8 bases are shared with TRBD1. Per germline, CDR1 MNHEY and CDR2 SVGAGI. The V gene end was trimmed by 7 bases and the J gene end by 6 bases; junction bases not matched to a gene: 10. CDR3 length equals 14 residues. The CDR3 DNA follows: TGTGCCAGCAAGGGGGACAGGATTTTATCTGAAGCTTTCTTT. Its protein product is CASKGDRILSEAFF.

The chain is built from TRBV7-2 and TRBJ1-3; no firm D call. The V and J ends lost 8 bases and 4 bases respectively, with 21 bases between them. CDR3 length equals 16 residues. Per germline, CDR1 SGHTA and CDR2 FQGNSA. DNA of the CDR3: TGTGCCAGCTTAAAAAGGTCGGGGATGGGAGGAAACACCATATATTTT. Translating gives CASLKRSGMGGNTIYF.

The table lists this clonotype with many counts. The chain carries TRBV6-2 or TRBV6-3 and TRBJ2-3; D might be TRBD2 (5 bases). Germline V lookup: CDR1 MNHEY, CDR2 SVGEGT. Trimming pared 4 bases from V and 2 bases from J, leaving 13 bases between. CDR3 length: 15 amino acids. The CDR3, as DNA: TGTGCCAGCAGTTCGCGAGACTACGACACAGATACGCAGTATTTT. Translation: CASSSRDYDTDTQYF.

The chain is built from TRBV10-3 and TRBJ1-4, with D perhaps matching TRBD1 (6 bases). CDR3 size: 15 residues. Between the trimmed V and J ends, which lost 6 bases and 6 bases, there was a span of 17 bases. Germline V gene lookup returns CDR1 ENHRY and CDR2 SYGVKD. The CDR3 region is CAIRGTGLGDEKLFF. The CDR3, as DNA: TGTGCCATCAGAGGAACAGGGCTGGGAGATGAAAAACTGTTTTTT.

V is TRBV24-1 and J is TRBJ2-3, with D maybe TRBD2 (6 bases). The germline gives CDR1 KGHDR, CDR2 SFDVKD. There are 14 residues in the CDR3. The germline V and J ends were trimmed by 7 bases and 2 bases, with 12 bases remaining between them. The DNA for the CDR3 is TGTGCCACCAGCCTAGCGACCGACACAGATACGCAGTATTTT. This codes for CATSLATDTDTQYF.

The table lists this clonotype with a few counts. V gene TRBV6-2 or TRBV6-3 combines with J gene TRBJ2-3, with D perhaps matching TRBD2 (5 bases). The V end lost 6 bases, the J end lost 5 bases, and 15 bases lay between the germline ends. Germline CDR1 and CDR2: MNHEY and SVGEGT. The CDR3 is made up of 14 amino acids. The CDR3 coding sequence is TGTGCCAGCAGCCCCGTGGCGGCGGGAGATACGCAGTATTTT. Residues: CASSPVAAGDTQYF.

This clonotype was seen many times. This chain links TRBV6-2 or TRBV6-3 with TRBJ2-1, with D possibly called TRBD1 or TRBD2 (7 bases each). The V end was cut by 7 bases, the J end by 7 bases, with 20 bases between. The CDR3 has 15 amino acids. The germline CDR1 and CDR2 sequences are MNHEY and SVGEGT. The CDR3 DNA reads TGTGCCAGCAAAGGGGGGGACAGTGAAAGTAATGAGCAGTTCTTC. It is translated as CASKGGDSESNEQFF.

This clonotype was detected only a few times. This chain connects TRBV11-2 to TRBJ2-5, with 9 positions matching TRBD1. Germline CDR1 reads SGHAT; CDR2 reads FQNNGV. The CDR3 consists of 14 residues. Trimming cost V 3 bases and J 6 bases; bases outside gene matches: 5. CDR3 sequence reads: CASSFTGGLKTQYF. The DNA of the CDR3 is TGTGCCAGCAGCTTTACAGGGGGCTTAAAGACCCAGTACTTC.

This clonotype was counted only a few times. V is TRBV7-9 and J is TRBJ1-6; D is perhaps TRBD1 (6 bases). The CDR3 contains 15 residues. Germline V CDR1 and CDR2: SEHNR, FQNEAQ (reference sequence). Trimming removed 5 bases at V and 7 bases at J, with 15 bases between. CDR3 amino acids: CASSTWTDQNSPLHF. CDR3 in DNA: TGTGCCAGCAGCACCTGGACAGATCAAAATTCACCCCTCCACTTT.